The next 21 T cell receptor beta chains were all read from a single sample in a study of CXCR3-negative and CXCR3-positive naive CD8 T cells (dated by TCRdb to the late 2010s). Antigen specificity for these receptors is unknown. Sequenced using a NextSeq 550. The Human TCR Profiling Kit (MiLaboratory) was used to make UMI-labeled 5' RACE TRB cDNA libraries. After the reads were reprocessed by TCRdb, one entry was made per CDR3 protein sequence, with no DNA. The sample's clone listing holds 60,000 to 70,000 distinct CDR3 sequences. About 0.71% of the sample is held by the ten biggest clonotypes. Broader findings and caveats from the paper: TRB CDR3s from CXCR3-positive naive cells showed higher hydrophobicity (lower Kidera factor 4), lower energy, and higher strength and volume indices than CXCR3-negative naive cells.

What was sequenced was naive CXCR3+ CD8+ T cells from blood. The cell subset or site label of this sample denotes: CD45RO-CCR7+CD27+CD95- naive CD8+ T cells expressing CXCR3 (TNR3+). Every receptor here comes from a human donor in good health. Some clones in this sample may be carry-over from other donors' samples.

V is TRBV4-1 and J is TRBJ2-7; there is no DNA to check the TCRdb D call of TRBD1. This CDR3 comprises 16 residues. Germline V gene sequence: CDR1 MGHRA, CDR2 YSYEKL. CDR3 in amino acids: CASSHPTGTGPNEQYF.

J is TRBJ1-5 and V is TRBV6-5; the D call of TRBD1 rests on TCRdb alone, since no DNA is present to check it. The CDR3 runs to 14 residues. CDR1 is MNHEY and CDR2 is SVGAGI in the germline V gene. The CDR3 protein is CASSYYRGDQPQHF.

V gene TRBV24-1 combines with J gene TRBJ2-7; TCRdb picks TRBD1, but there is no DNA to check that call. This CDR3 has 15 residues. Germline-derived CDR1 and CDR2 are KGHDR and SFDVKD. CDR3 region: CATSTGPGASEEQYF.

This sequence joins TRBV29-1 and TRBJ1-2. Germline V CDR1 and CDR2: SQVTM, ANQGSEA. The CDR3 extends over 12 amino acids. The CDR3 here is CSVEDIDGGYTF. The full variable domain, completed using reference TRBV29-1 and TRBJ1-2, is SAVISQKPSRDICQRGTSLTIQCQVDSQVTMMFWYRQQPGQSLTLIATANQGSEATYESGFVIDKFPISRPNLTFSTLTVSNMSPEDSSIYLCSVEDIDGGYTFGSGTRLTVV.

The chain recombines TRBV5-5 with TRBJ1-1; TCRdb selects TRBD1, and the lack of DNA leaves this call unchecked. This CDR3 has 15 residues. CDR1 is SGHKS and CDR2 is YYEKEE in the germline V gene (reference sequence). This CDR3 is CASSLTDRANTEAFF.

The V and J genes are TRBV4-3 and TRBJ2-1; with no DNA, the TCRdb D assignment of TRBD2 cannot be verified. CDR3 length: 15 residues. Germline V lookup: CDR1 LGHNA, CDR2 YSLEER. Here the CDR3 reads CASSQERGLVGEQFF.

The chain recombines TRBV6-2 or TRBV6-3 with TRBJ2-7. The CDR3 totals 14 residues. Germline CDR1 and CDR2: MNHEY and SVGEGT. CDR3 sequence: CASSGGESSYEQYF.

The V and J genes are TRBV4-3 and TRBJ2-7. The CDR3 contains 13 residues. Germline V gives CDR1 LGHNA, CDR2 YSLEER. CDR3 sequence reads: CSSSSGSSYEQYF.

V is TRBV7-2 and J is TRBJ2-1. The germline CDR1 and CDR2 sequences are SGHTA and FQGNSA. The CDR3 contains 15 residues. This CDR3 reads CASSLSKLIYNEQFF.

The V and J genes are TRBV29-1 and TRBJ1-2. The length of the CDR3 is 15 residues. Germline V gives CDR1 SQVTM, CDR2 ANQGSEA. The CDR3 loop reads CSVEGISAINYGYTF.

V is TRBV7-9 and J is TRBJ2-7; the D call from TCRdb, TRBD1, cannot be confirmed without DNA. CDR1 and CDR2 (germline): SEHNR, FQNEAQ (reference sequence). The CDR3 runs to 13 residues. The CDR3 loop is CASKGDTTYEQYF.

V and J are TRBV29-1 and TRBJ2-1; lacking DNA, the TRBD2 call made by TCRdb goes unchecked. The CDR3 runs 15 residues. CDR1 and CDR2 (germline): SQVTM, ANQGSEA. The chain's CDR3 is CSVEGWRRRWNEQFF.

This chain uses TRBV29-1 with TRBJ2-7; no DNA is available, so the TRBD1 call from TCRdb remains unchecked. The CDR3 has 14 amino acids. CDR1 and CDR2 from the germline V gene are SQVTM and ANQGSEA. CDR3 residues: CSGPGTGRTYEQYF.

The chain joins TRBV29-1 to TRBJ2-3; TCRdb outputs TRBD1, but without DNA this stays unchecked. Germline V gene sequence: CDR1 SQVTM, CDR2 ANQGSEA. The CDR3 runs to 14 residues. The CDR3: CSAGQAGLPDTQYF.

The chain has TRBV28 and TRBJ2-4; the TCRdb call, TRBD1, lacks DNA for checking. CDR3 length equals 16 residues. The germline gives CDR1 MDHEN, CDR2 SYDVKM. CDR3 region: CASSLEGEVRHPIQYF.

V and J are TRBV7-6 and TRBJ1-6; TCRdb reports TRBD1, a call that lacks DNA to check it against. Germline V gene sequence: CDR1 SGHVS, CDR2 FNYEAQ. This CDR3 is 14 amino acids long. CDR3 in amino acids: CASSSGPAGSPLHF.

The chain joins TRBV11-3 to TRBJ2-1; TCRdb's D call, TRBD1, is unchecked because there is no DNA. Germline V gives CDR1 SGHNT, CDR2 YENEEA. This CDR3 contains 15 residues. This chain's CDR3 is CASSDRDTVYNEQFF.

The CDR3: CASSLQGARSYEQYF. The chain has TRBV7-9 and TRBJ2-7; TCRdb indicates TRBD1, and absent DNA this call remains unverified. This CDR3 is built from 15 residues. Germline V lookup: CDR1 SEHNR, CDR2 FQNEAQ (reference sequence).

V and J are TRBV14 and TRBJ2-7. The CDR3 contains 13 residues. Germline CDR1 SGHDN, CDR2 FVKESK. CDR3 region: CASSQDWGYEQYF.

The chain recombines TRBV7-9 with TRBJ2-7; the D call of TRBD2 rests on TCRdb alone, since no DNA is present to check it. Germline V gene lookup returns CDR1 SEHNR and CDR2 FQNEAQ (reference sequence). The CDR3 sequence is 18 residues long. CDR3 region: CASSSLAGEASGSYDQYF.

The chain combines TRBV19 with TRBJ2-7; the TCRdb call, TRBD1, lacks DNA for checking. CDR1 and CDR2 from the germline V gene are LNHDA and SQIVND (reference sequence). The CDR3 sequence is 12 residues long. This CDR3 is CASSPTGDEQYF.